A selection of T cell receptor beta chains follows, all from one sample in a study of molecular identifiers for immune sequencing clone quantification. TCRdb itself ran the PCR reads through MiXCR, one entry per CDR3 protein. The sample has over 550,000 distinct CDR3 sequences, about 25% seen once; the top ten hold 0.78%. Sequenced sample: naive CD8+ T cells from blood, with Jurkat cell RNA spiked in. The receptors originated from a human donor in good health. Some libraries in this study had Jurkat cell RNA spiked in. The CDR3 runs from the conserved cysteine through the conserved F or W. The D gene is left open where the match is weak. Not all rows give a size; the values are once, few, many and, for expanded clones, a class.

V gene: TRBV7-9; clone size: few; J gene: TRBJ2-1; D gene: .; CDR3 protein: CASTAGSHNEQFF; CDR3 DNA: TGTGCCAGCACAGCAGGGTCCCACAATGAGCAGTTCTTC
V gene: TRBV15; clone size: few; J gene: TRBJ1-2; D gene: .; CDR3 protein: CATSNSGREGYGYTF; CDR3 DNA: TGTGCCACCAGCAATTCGGGGCGGGAAGGGTATGGCTACACCTTC
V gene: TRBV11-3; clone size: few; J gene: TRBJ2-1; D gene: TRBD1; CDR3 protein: CASSPRPGTGGNEQFF; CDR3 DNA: TGTGCCAGCAGCCCGCGACCGGGGACAGGTGGCAATGAGCAGTTCTTC
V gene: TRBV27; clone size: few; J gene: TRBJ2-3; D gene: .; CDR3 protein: CASGSQRVLGTDTQYF; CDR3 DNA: TGTGCCAGCGGCTCGCAACGGGTCTTGGGGACAGATACGCAGTATTTT
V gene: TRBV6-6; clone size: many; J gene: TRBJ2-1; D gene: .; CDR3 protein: CASSYNNEQFF; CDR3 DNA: TGTGCCAGCAGTTACAACAATGAGCAGTTCTTC
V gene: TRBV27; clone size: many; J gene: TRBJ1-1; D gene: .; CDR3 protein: CASSLWSGTEAFF; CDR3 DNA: TGTGCCAGCAGTTTATGGTCGGGCACTGAAGCTTTCTTT
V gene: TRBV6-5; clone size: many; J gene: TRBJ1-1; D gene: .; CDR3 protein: CASGKLNTEAFF; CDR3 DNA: TGTGCCAGCGGCAAACTGAACACTGAAGCTTTCTTT
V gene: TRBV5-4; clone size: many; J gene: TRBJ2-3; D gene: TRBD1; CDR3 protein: CASSWGQGGEDTQYF; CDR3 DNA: TGTGCCAGCAGCTGGGGACAGGGCGGGGAAGATACGCAGTATTTT
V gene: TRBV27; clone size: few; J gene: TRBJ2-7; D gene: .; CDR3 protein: CASSEQVDYEQYF; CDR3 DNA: TGTGCCAGCAGTGAACAGGTGGACTACGAGCAGTACTTC
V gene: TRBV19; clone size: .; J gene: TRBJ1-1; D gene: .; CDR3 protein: CASSMGGEYTEAFF; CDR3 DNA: TGTGCCAGTAGTATGGGGGGCGAATACACTGAAGCTTTCTTT